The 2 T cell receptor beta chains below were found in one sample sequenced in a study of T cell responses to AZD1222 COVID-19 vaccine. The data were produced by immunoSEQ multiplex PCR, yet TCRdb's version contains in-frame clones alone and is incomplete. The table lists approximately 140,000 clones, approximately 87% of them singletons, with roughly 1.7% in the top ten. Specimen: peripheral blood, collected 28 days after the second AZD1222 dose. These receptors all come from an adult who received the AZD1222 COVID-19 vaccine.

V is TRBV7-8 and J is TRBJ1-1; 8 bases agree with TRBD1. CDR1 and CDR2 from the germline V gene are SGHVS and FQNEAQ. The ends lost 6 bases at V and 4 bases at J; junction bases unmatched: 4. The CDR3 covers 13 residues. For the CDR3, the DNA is TGTGCCAGCAGGATGGACAGGGTCACTGAAGCTTTCTTT. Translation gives CASRMDRVTEAFF.

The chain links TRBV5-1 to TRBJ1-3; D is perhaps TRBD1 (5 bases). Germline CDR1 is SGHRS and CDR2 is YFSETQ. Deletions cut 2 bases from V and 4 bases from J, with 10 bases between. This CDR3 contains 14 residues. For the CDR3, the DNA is TGCGCCAGCAGCTTAACAGGACCGGGAAACACCATATATTTT. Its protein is CASSLTGPGNTIYF. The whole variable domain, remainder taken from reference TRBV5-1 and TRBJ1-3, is KAGVTQTPRYLIKTRGQQVTLSCSPISGHRSVSWYQQTPGQGLQFLFEYFSETQRNKGNFPGRFSGRQFSNSRSEMNVSTLELGDSALYLCASSLTGPGNTIYFGEGSWLTVV.